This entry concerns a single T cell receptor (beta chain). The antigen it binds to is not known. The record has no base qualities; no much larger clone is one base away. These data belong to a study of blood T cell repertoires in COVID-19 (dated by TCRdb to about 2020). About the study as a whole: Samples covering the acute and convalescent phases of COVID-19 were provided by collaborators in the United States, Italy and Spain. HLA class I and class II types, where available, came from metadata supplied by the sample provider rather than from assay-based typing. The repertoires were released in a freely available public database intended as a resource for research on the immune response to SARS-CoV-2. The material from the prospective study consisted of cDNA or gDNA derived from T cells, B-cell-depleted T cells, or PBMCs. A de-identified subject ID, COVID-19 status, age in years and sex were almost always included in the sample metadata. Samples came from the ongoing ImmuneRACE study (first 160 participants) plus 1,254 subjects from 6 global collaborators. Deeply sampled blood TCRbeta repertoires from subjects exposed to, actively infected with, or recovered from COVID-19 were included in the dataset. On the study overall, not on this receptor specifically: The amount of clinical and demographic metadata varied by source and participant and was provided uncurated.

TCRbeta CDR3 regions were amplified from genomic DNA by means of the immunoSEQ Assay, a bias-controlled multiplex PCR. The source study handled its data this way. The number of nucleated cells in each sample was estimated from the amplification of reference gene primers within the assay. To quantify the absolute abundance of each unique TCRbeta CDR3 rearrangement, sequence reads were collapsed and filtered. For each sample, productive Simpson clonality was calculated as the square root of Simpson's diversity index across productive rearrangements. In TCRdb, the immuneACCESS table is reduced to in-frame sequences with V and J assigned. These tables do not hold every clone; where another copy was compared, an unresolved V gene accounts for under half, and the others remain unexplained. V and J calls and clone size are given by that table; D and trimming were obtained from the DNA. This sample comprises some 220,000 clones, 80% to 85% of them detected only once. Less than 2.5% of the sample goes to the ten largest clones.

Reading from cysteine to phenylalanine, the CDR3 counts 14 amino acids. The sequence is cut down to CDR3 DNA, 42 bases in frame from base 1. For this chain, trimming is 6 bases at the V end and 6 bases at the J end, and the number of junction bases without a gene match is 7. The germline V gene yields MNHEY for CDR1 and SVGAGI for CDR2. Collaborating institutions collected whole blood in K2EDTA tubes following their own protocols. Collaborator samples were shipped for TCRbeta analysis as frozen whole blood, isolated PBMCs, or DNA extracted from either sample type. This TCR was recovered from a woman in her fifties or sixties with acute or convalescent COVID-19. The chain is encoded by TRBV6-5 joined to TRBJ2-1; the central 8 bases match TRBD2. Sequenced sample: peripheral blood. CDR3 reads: CASRGPGGPNEQFF. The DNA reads TGTGCCAGCAGGGGGCCGGGGGGGCCCAATGAGCAGTTCTTC.